Described below is a single TCR beta chain sequence and its context. The sample originates from a study of blood T cell repertoires in COVID-19. Overall study context: The analysed material was cDNA or gDNA that came from T cells, B-cell-depleted T cells, or PBMCs.

V was trimmed by 2 bases and J by 1 base, leaving 14 bases between them. Germline V gives CDR1 SGHRS, CDR2 YFSETQ. This CDR3 region has 16 residues. The assay was immunoSEQ multiplex PCR, and TCRdb's table has in-frame clones only and misses some. This repertoire shows 450,000 to 600,000 clones, roughly 87% found once; its top ten account for about 0.65%. Recruitment covered about two dozen US areas and drew participants whose ages spanned about 18 to 100 years. The TCR originated in a woman aged 18-29 years who had recovered from COVID-19. V is TRBV5-1 and J is TRBJ2-3; weak D call: TRBD2 (5 bases). Sequenced input: PBMCs or T cells enriched from blood (not recorded which). In DNA, the CDR3 is TGCGCCAGCAGCTTAGGACCGGGGTGGGGCACAGATACGCAGTATTTT. This codes for CASSLGPGWGTDTQYF.